This T cell receptor (beta chain) derives from a study of kidney transplant recipient with SARS-CoV-2 infection. TCRdb called the reads again in MiXCR, with one record for every CDR3 protein. This sample has under 250,000 distinct CDR3 sequences, with 29% found just once. V was clipped by 6 bases and J by 4 bases, with 22 bases between them. From germline, CDR1 is SGHTS and CDR2 YDEGEE. The CDR3 loop spans 16 amino acids. Only a few counts were recorded for this clonotype. V is TRBV5-8 and J is TRBJ1-2; D ambiguous. The sequences come from a blood sample, collected at baseline and on roughly day 110 from a kidney transplant recipient. The sequence came from a male patient in his thirties who had COVID-19 and was a kidney transplant recipient. Some T cells may have come from the graft donor. CDR3 nucleotide sequence: TGTGCCAGCAATTTAGCTCATCCACGAAAGACCTATGGCTACACCTTC. Protein sequence: CASNLAHPRKTYGYTF.